This entry lists 5 T cell receptor beta chains sequenced from one sample in a study of cytomegalovirus exposure and HLA in healthy donors. The PCR ran on 60 Vbeta and 13 Jbeta primers. The data were produced by immunoSEQ multiplex PCR, yet TCRdb's version contains in-frame clones alone and is incomplete. The sample holds some 78,000 clones, more than 65% seen once. Material: PBMCs. These receptors all come from a woman in her forties in good health and CMV-seropositive.

The rearrangement links TRBV9 to TRBJ2-2; D possibly corresponds to TRBD2 (7 bases). CDR1 and CDR2 from the germline V gene are SGDLS and YYNGEE. With 5 bases removed from V and 0 bases from J, the gap between germline ends came to 14 bases. The CDR3 covers 16 residues. The CDR3 bases are TGTGCCAGCAGTTCGGGGGGCAACGCGAACACCGGGGAGCTGTTTTTT. Its translation is CASSSGGNANTGELFF.

This chain connects TRBV5-5 to TRBJ1-2, with TRBD1 matching 8 bases. This CDR3 spans 11 amino acids. Trimming cost V 9 bases and J 6 bases; bases outside gene matches: 4. Germline V gene lookup returns CDR1 SGHKS and CDR2 YYEKEE (reference sequence). The CDR3 spells CATWGQDGYTF. In nucleotides, the CDR3 is TGTGCCACCTGGGGACAGGATGGCTACACCTTC.

The chain has TRBV14 and TRBJ1-4; a weak D match, TRBD1 (5 bases). Germline CDR1 is SGHDN and CDR2 is FVKESK. The CDR3 has 17 amino acids. V gave up 0 bases and J gave up 3 bases, with 14 bases separating them. The CDR3 region is CASSQEGRGRANEKLFF. Here the CDR3 DNA reads TGTGCCAGCAGCCAAGAAGGACGGGGGAGGGCTAATGAAAAACTGTTTTTT.

V gene TRBV2 combines with J gene TRBJ2-7; 9 bases agree with TRBD1. The CDR3 sequence is 12 residues long. Germline trimming cut 6 bases from V and 5 bases from J; bases unmatched to any gene: 2. Germline V gives CDR1 SNHLY, CDR2 FYNNEI. CDR3 sequence reads: CASRGQGNEQYF. The CDR3 coding sequence is TGTGCCAGCAGAGGACAGGGGAACGAGCAGTACTTC.

This chain uses TRBV2 with TRBJ1-1, with 7 bases fitting TRBD1. V gave up 5 bases and J gave up 0 bases; unmatched junction bases: 6. Germline CDR1 reads SNHLY; CDR2 reads FYNNEI. This CDR3 has 15 residues. In nucleotides, the CDR3 is TGTGCCAGCAGTTCACAGGGGCTCCTGAACACTGAAGCTTTCTTT. Protein product: CASSSQGLLNTEAFF.